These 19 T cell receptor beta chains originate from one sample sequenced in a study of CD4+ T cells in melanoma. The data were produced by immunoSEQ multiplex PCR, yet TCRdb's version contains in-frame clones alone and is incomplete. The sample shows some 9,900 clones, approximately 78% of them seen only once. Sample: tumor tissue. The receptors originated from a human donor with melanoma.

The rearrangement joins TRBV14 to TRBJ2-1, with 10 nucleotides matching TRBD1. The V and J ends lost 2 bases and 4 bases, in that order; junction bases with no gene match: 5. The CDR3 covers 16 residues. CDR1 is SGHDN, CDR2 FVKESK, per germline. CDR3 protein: CASSQSKGQGYNEQFF. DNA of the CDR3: TGTGCCAGCAGCCAATCTAAGGGACAGGGGTACAATGAGCAGTTCTTC. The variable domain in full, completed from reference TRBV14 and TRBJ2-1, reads EAGVTQFPSHSVIEKGQTVTLRCDPISGHDNLYWYRRVMGKEIKFLLHFVKESKQDESGMPNNRFLAERTGGTYSTLKVQPAELEDSGVYFCASSQSKGQGYNEQFFGPGTRLTVL.

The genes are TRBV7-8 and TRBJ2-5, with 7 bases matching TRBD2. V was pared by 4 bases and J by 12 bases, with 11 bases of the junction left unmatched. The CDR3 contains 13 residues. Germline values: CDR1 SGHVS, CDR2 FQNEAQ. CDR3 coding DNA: TGTGCCAGCAGCTCGTTCGACCTACGGGGGGAGTACTTC. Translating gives CASSSFDLRGEYF. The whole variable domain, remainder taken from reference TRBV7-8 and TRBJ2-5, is GAGVSQSPRYKVAKRGQDVALRCDPISGHVSLFWYQQALGQGPEFLTYFQNEAQLDKSGLPSDRFFAERPEGSVSTLKIQRTQQEDSAVYLCASSSFDLRGEYFGPGTRLLVL.

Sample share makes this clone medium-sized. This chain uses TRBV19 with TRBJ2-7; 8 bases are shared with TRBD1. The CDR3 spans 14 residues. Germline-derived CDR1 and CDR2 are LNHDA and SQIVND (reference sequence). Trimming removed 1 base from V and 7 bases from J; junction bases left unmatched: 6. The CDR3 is CASSIGTGLREQYF. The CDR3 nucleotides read TGTGCCAGTAGTATAGGGACAGGGCTAAGGGAGCAGTACTTC.

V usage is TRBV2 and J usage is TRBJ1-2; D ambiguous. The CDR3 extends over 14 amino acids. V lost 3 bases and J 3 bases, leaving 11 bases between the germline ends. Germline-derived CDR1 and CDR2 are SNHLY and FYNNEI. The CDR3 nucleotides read TGTGCCAGCAGTGAGGTCGACTGGGACTATGGCTACACCTTC. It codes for CASSEVDWDYGYTF.

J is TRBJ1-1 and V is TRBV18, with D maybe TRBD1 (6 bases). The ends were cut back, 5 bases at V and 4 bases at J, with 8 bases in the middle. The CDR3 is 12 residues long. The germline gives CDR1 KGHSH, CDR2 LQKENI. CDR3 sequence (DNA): TGTGCCAGCTCAGAAGGGGGCACTGAAGCTTTCTTT. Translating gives CASSEGGTEAFF.

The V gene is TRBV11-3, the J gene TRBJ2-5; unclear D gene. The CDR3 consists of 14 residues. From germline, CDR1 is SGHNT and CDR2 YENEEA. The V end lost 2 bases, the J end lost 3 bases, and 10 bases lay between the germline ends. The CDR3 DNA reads TGTGCCAGCAGCTTAACAACGAATAAAGAGACCCAGTACTTC. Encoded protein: CASSLTTNKETQYF.

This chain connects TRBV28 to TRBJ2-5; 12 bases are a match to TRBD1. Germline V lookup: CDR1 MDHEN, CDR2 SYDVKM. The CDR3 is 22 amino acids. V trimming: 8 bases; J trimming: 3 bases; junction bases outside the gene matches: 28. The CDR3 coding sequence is TGTGCCAGCGGGGGAATCTACATCTCCAGGGACAGGGGGCGCGGGGGGAAAGAGACCCAGTACTTC. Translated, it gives CASGGIYISRDRGRGGKETQYF.

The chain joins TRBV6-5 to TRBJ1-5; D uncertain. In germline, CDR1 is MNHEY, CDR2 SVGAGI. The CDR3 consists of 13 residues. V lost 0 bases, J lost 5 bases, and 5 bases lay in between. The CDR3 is CASSYSGDQPQHF. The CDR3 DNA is TGTGCCAGCAGTTACTCGGGTGATCAGCCCCAGCATTTT.

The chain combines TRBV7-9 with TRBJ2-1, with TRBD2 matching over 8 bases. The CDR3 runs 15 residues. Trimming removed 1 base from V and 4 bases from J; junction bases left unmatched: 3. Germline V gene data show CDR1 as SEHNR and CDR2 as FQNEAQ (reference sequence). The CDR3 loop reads CASSLVGGRYNEQFF. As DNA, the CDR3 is TGTGCCAGCAGCTTAGTTGGCGGGAGGTACAATGAGCAGTTCTTC.

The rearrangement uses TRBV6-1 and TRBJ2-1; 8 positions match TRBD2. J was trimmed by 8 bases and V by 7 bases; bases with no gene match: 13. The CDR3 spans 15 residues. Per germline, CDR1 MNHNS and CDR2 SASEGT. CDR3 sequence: CASTHEGLGFYEQFF. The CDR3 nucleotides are TGTGCCAGCACCCACGAGGGACTAGGCTTTTATGAGCAGTTCTTC.

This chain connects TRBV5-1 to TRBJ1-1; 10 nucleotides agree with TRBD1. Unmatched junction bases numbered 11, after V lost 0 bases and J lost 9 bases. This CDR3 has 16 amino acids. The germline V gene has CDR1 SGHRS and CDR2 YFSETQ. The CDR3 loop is CASSLAQGTGVEQAFF. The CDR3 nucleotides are TGCGCCAGCAGCTTGGCACAGGGGACAGGGGTTGAGCAAGCTTTCTTT.

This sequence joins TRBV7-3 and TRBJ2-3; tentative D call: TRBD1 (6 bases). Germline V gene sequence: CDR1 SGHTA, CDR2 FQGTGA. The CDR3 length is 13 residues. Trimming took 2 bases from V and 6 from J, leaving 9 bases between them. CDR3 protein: CASSLLGADTQYF. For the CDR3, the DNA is TGTGCCAGCAGCTTATTGGGGGCGGATACGCAGTATTTT.

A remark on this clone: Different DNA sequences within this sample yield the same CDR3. CDR3 in amino acids: CASSDAGVEKLFF. The CDR3 DNA is TGTGCCAGCAGTGACGCGGGGGTTGAAAAACTGTTTTTT. The J gene is TRBJ1-4, the V gene TRBV6-1; a weak D match, TRBD1 (5 bases). V was trimmed by 3 bases and J by 7 bases, leaving 9 bases between them. The CDR3 contains 13 residues. Germline V CDR1 and CDR2: MNHNS, SASEGT.

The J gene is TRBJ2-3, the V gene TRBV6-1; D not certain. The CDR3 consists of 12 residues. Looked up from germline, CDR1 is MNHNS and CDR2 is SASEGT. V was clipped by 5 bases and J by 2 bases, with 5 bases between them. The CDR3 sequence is CASSIYTDTQYF. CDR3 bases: TGTGCCAGCAGTATATACACAGATACGCAGTATTTT.

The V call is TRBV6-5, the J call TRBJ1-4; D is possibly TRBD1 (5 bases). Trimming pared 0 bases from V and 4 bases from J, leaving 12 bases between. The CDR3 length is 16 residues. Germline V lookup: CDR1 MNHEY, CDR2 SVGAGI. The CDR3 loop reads CASSYSGLGLNEKLFF. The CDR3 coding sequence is TGTGCCAGCAGTTACTCGGGGCTGGGACTTAATGAAAAACTGTTTTTT.

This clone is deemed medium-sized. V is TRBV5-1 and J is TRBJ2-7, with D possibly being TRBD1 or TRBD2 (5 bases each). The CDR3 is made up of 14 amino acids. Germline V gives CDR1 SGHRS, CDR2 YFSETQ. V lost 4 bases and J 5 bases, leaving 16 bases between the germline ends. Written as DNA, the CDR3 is TGCGCCAGCAGCCGAGAGGGGAACTGGGACGAGCAGTACTTC. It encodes CASSREGNWDEQYF.

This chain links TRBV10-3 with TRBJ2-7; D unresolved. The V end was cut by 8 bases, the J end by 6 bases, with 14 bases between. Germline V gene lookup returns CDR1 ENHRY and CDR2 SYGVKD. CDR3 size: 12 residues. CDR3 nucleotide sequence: TGTGCCATCTCCCTAGTCGGGCGCGAGCAGTACTTC. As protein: CAISLVGREQYF.

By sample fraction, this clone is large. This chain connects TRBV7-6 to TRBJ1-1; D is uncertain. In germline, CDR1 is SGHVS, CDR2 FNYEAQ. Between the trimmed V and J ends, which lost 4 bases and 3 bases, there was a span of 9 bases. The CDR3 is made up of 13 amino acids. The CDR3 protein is CASSWGEDTEAFF. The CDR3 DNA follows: TGTGCCAGCAGCTGGGGAGAGGACACTGAAGCTTTCTTT.

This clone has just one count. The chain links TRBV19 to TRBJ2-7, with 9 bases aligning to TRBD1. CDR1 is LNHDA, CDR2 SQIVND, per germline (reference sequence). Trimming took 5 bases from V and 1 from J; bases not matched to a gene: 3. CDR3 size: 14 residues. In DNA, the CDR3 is TGTGCCAGTAGTTACGGGACAGGGTCCTACGAGCAGTACTTC. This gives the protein CASSYGTGSYEQYF.